This entry describes one T cell receptor (beta chain). Which antigen it targets is not known. It has no much larger one-base neighbor in the sample; base qualities were not kept. TCRbeta CDR3 sequencing was performed on sorted unstimulated T cells and on proliferating T cells recovered from mixed lymphocyte reactions. Fresh whole blood from 9 to 10 HLA-typed healthy donors served as the source for isolating PBMCs. V and J are trimmed by 5 bases and 0 bases, and the gene matches miss 9 bases of the junction. The CDR3 runs 16 residues from the cysteine to the phenylalanine. Just the 48-base CDR3 DNA is kept, in frame starting at base 1. CDR1 LNHDA and CDR2 SQIVND were looked up in the germline V gene (reference sequence). The record originates from a study of siplizumab effects on memory and regulatory T cells (dated by TCRdb to the late 2010s). Looking at the study overall: The study examined how the anti-CD2 antibody siplizumab affects alloreactive T-cell subsets in allogeneic mixed lymphocyte reactions built from human PBMCs.

Overall study results and their limits: Among mappable alloreactive CD4+ clones, an average Treg-derived fraction of around 71% was observed with siplizumab, compared with approximately 30% in control reactions. For roughly 80-95% of proliferating CD4+ or CD8+ clones, no naive or memory phenotype could be assigned. Compared with memory T cells, unstimulated naive T cells appeared more diverse, and naive cells seemed to make a substantial contribution to the alloresponse. Because sequences at frequencies below about 10^-5 were poorly captured, only a minor fraction of alloreactive clones could be mapped back to unstimulated subsets. No functional confirmation was obtained for the suppressive function of proliferating Tregs from siplizumab cultures. Siplizumab significantly lowered the cumulative frequency of alloreactive sequences that could be traced to unstimulated CD4+ memory T cells.

Library prep was done by the immunoSEQ multiplex PCR assay. Roughly 100,000 TCR templates per sample were assayed by the deep sequencing platform. Genomic DNA extracted from sorted T cells was used for TCRbeta CDR3 sequencing. The paper's processing steps were these. The R programming language was used for clonal analysis of the TCRbeta CDR3 data. Alloreactive CD4+ and CD8+ clones were defined by comparing unstimulated samples with post-reaction CFSE-low samples. Regulatory or non-regulatory origin of alloreactive CD4+ clones was assigned by matching sequences to the sorted unstimulated Treg and non-Treg repertoires. TCRdb mirrors the immuneACCESS table, restricted to in-frame sequences. Some clones are absent from its copies; in checked studies, under half trace to an unresolved V gene, and the reason for the others is unknown. V and J calls and clone size are given by that table; D and trimming were obtained from the DNA. The sample contains 50,000 or so clones, over 85% of them found a single time. Less than 45% of the sample is taken by the ten largest.

The receptor chain draws on TRBV19 and TRBJ2-7; TRBD2 fits 8 bases in the junction. Material for sequencing was CD8+ T cells sorted from blood. This receptor was taken from a human donor in good health. Read as DNA, the sequence is TGTGCCAGTAGTGATCAGCGGGGGACCCACTCCTACGAGCAGTACTTC. It encodes CASSDQRGTHSYEQYF.